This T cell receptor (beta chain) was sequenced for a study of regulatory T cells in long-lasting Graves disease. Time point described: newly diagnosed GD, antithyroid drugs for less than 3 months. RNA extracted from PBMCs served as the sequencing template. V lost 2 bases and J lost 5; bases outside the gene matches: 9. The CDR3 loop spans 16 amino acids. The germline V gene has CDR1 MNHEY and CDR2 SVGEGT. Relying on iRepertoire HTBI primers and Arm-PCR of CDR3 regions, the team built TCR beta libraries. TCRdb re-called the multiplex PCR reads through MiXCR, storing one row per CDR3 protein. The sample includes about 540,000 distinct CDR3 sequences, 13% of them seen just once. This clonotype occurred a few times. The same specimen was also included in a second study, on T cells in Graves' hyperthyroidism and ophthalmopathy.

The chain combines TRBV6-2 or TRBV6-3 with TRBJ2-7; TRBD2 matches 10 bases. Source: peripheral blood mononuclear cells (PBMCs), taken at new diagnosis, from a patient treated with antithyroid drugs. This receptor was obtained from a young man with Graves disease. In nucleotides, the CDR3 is TGTGCCAGCAGTTACGGCTTAGCGGGAGGACCCCACGAGCAGTACTTC. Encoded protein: CASSYGLAGGPHEQYF.